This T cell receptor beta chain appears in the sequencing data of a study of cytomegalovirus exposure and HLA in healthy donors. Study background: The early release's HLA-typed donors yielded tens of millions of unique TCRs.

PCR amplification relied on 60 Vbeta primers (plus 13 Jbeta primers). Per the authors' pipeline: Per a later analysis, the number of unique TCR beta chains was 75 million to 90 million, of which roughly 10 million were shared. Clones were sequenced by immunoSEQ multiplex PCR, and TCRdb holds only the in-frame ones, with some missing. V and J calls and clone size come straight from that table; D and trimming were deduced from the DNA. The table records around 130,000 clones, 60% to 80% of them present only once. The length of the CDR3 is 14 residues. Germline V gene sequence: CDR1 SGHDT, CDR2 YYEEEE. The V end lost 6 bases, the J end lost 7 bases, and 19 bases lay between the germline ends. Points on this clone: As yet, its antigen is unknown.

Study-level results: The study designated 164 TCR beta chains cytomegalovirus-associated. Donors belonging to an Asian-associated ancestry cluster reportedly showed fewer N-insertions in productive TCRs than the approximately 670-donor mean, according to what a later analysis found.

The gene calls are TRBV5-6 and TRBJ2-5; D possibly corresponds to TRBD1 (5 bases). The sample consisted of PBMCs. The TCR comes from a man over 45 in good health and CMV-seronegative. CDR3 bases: TGTGCCAGCAAGGGCAGGACAAGTCAGGCGACCCAGTACTTC. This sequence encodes CASKGRTSQATQYF.